The 32 T cell receptor beta chains below all came from one sample that was sequenced in a study of T cell responses to AZD1222 COVID-19 vaccine. Only in-frame clones appear in the TCRdb table, and some are missing; sequencing was by immunoSEQ multiplex PCR. The data hold roughly 110,000 clones, with around 91% observed a single time. Sequenced here: peripheral blood, sampled on day 0 of AZD1222 vaccination. These receptors all come from an adult in good health.

This clone appeared a single time. The chain combines TRBV5-1 with TRBJ2-7; D gene ambiguous. Trimming pared 9 bases from V and 3 bases from J, leaving 19 bases between. Per the germline V gene, CDR1 is SGHRS and CDR2 is YFSETQ. The CDR3 has 14 residues. The CDR3 here is CATSPAVGGYEQYF. In DNA, the CDR3 is TGCGCCACCTCCCCGGCGGTAGGCGGCTACGAGCAGTACTTC.

This clone appeared a few times. The rearrangement joins TRBV18 to TRBJ2-7; 8 nucleotides match TRBD2. The trim removed 6 bases at V and 4 bases at J, leaving 11 bases unmatched. Germline CDR1 is KGHSH and CDR2 is LQKENI. The CDR3 has 15 amino acids. In DNA, the CDR3 is TGTGCCAGCTCTCCGGGGACTAGTGTGAGGTACGAGCAGTACTTC. Translated, it gives CASSPGTSVRYEQYF. The entire variable domain, with the rest obtained from reference TRBV18 and TRBJ2-7, is as follows: NAGVMQNPRHLVRRRGQEARLRCSPMKGHSHVYWYRQLPEEGLKFMVYLQKENIIDESGMPKERFSAEFPKEGPSILRIQQVVRGDSAAYFCASSPGTSVRYEQYFGPGTRLTVT.

The rearrangement joins TRBV6-5 to TRBJ2-7; 8 nucleotides match TRBD1. Germline values: CDR1 MNHEY, CDR2 SVGAGI. This CDR3 is 14 amino acids long. Trimming took 7 bases from V and 3 from J; bases not matched to a gene: 8. DNA for the CDR3: TGTGCCAGCAAAAGCCGGGACAGGAACTACGAGCAGTACTTC. Protein: CASKSRDRNYEQYF.

The rearrangement uses TRBV24-1 and TRBJ1-3, with D maybe TRBD1 (5 bases). This CDR3 is built from 18 residues. V shed 8 bases and J shed 0 bases, with 22 bases lying between them. CDR1 and CDR2 (germline): KGHDR, SFDVKD. CDR3 DNA sequence: TGTGCCACCAAACCTAACGATGACCAGGGTTCCTCTGGAAACACCATATATTTT. Translated: CATKPNDDQGSSGNTIYF.

This clone was observed a handful of times. V is TRBV19 and J is TRBJ1-2; 7 bases are a match to TRBD1. From germline, CDR1 is LNHDA and CDR2 SQIVND (reference sequence). The length of the CDR3 is 15 residues. Trimming at V came to 8 bases and at J to 3 bases, leaving 12 bases not matched to a gene. This chain's CDR3 is CASRPRGTAYYGYTF. DNA for the CDR3: TGTGCCAGTCGGCCCCGGGGGACAGCTTACTATGGCTACACCTTC.

The chain combines TRBV28 with TRBJ1-2, with D possibly TRBD1 on 5 matching bases. The CDR3 extends over 14 amino acids. V lost 6 bases to trimming and J lost 5 bases, with 16 bases between them. Per the germline V gene, CDR1 is MDHEN and CDR2 is SYDVKM. The DNA for the CDR3 is TGTGCCAGCAGATGGGGCAGGGCATCGTATGGCTACACCTTC. Its protein product is CASRWGRASYGYTF.

CDR3 sequence reads: CASSEGTGAGGYTF. Written as DNA, the CDR3 is TGTGCCAGCAGCGAGGGGACAGGGGCGGGAGGCTACACCTTC. V usage is TRBV7-2 and J usage is TRBJ1-2; 10 positions match TRBD1. The CDR3 covers 14 residues. Germline V CDR1 and CDR2: SGHTA, FQGNSA. The V segment lost 5 bases and the J segment 8 bases; nucleotides outside the gene matches: 8.

The chain carries TRBV12-5 and TRBJ1-4; maybe TRBD1 (5 bases). Germline V gene sequence: CDR1 LGHNT, CDR2 FRNRAP. Trimming cost V 1 base and J 10 bases, with 13 bases left between them. The CDR3 is 14 amino acids. CDR3 amino acids: CASGLGVSGRKLFF. The CDR3 region has the DNA TGTGCTAGTGGTTTGGGGGTGTCGGGGCGAAAACTGTTTTTT.

The chain employs TRBV6-5 and TRBJ1-2, with 8 bases matching TRBD1. Germline assignment: CDR1 MNHEY and CDR2 SVGAGI. Trimming removed 4 bases from V and 5 bases from J; junction bases left unmatched: 9. The CDR3 is 15 residues long. CDR3 bases: TGTGCCAGCAGTTTCTCAGGGGGCTCCGAATATGGCTACACCTTC. This codes for CASSFSGGSEYGYTF.

With regard to this clone: Lacking the conserved final phenylalanine or tryptophan, this CDR3 likely reflects a read error. It is unclear where the CDR3 begins or ends on the DNA, so no DNA is shown, and the CDR3 is as TCRdb lists it. J is TRBJ2-7 and V is TRBV18; no DNA check was done on the table's D call, TRBD1. Germline CDR1 reads KGHSH; CDR2 reads LQKENI. The CDR3 is 13 residues long, ends included. The CDR3 sequence: CASSPGQGGIMEG.

This chain uses TRBV7-2 with TRBJ1-2; no clear D gene. The CDR3 contains 13 residues. Germline lookup yields CDR1 SGHTA and CDR2 FQGNSA. Trimming took off 3 bases at V and 8 bases at J, with 13 bases between the two ends. CDR3 sequence reads: CASSFPSSWGYTF. CDR3 DNA sequence: TGTGCCAGCAGCTTTCCTTCCAGCTGGGGCTACACCTTC. The whole variable domain, remainder taken from reference TRBV7-2 and TRBJ1-2, is GAGVSQSPSNKVTEKGKDVELRCDPISGHTALYWYRQSLGQGLEFLIYFQGNSAPDKSGLPSDRFSAERTGGSVSTLTIQRTQQEDSAVYLCASSFPSSWGYTFGSGTRLTVV.

The gene calls are TRBV19 and TRBJ2-4; D perhaps matches TRBD1 (6 bases). The V gene lost 3 bases and the J gene lost 0 bases, with 12 bases spanning the gap. The CDR3 is made up of 16 amino acids. The germline CDR1 and CDR2 sequences are LNHDA and SQIVND (reference sequence). CDR3 sequence (DNA): TGTGCCAGTAGTATGAGGACAGTCCTAGCCAAAAACATTCAGTACTTC. It specifies CASSMRTVLAKNIQYF.

This chain's CDR3 is CASSHPTGSPYNEQFF. The CDR3 DNA follows: TGTGCCAGCAGCCACCCGACAGGGAGTCCCTACAATGAGCAGTTCTTC. The chain recombines TRBV5-4 with TRBJ2-1; 7 bases fit TRBD1. CDR1 SGHNT and CDR2 YYREEE come from the germline V gene (reference sequence). The CDR3 spans 16 residues. Trimming removed 4 bases from V and 2 bases from J; junction bases left unmatched: 9.

The chain carries TRBV27 and TRBJ1-6, with D unclear. This CDR3 has 15 residues. Germline values: CDR1 MNHEY, CDR2 SMNVEV (reference sequence). V was shortened by 3 bases and J by 0 bases, with 6 bases between the two germline ends. CDR3 coding DNA: TGTGCCAGCAGTTTTCGGAGCTCCTATAATTCACCCCTCCACTTT. This codes for CASSFRSSYNSPLHF.

The V and J genes are TRBV4-1 and TRBJ1-3; D unclear. The CDR3 totals 15 residues. Trimming removed 0 bases at V and 0 bases at J, with 6 bases between. CDR1 and CDR2 (germline): MGHRA, YSYEKL. The CDR3 sequence is CASSQDPLSGNTIYF. The CDR3 region has the DNA TGCGCCAGCAGCCAAGATCCGCTCTCTGGAAACACCATATATTTT.

The chain combines TRBV10-3 with TRBJ2-1; 9 bases agree with TRBD2. The CDR3 covers 17 residues. J gave up 6 bases and V 4 bases, and 13 bases lay outside the gene matches. The germline CDR1 and CDR2 sequences are ENHRY and SYGVKD. CDR3 sequence (DNA): TGTGCCATCAGTGCGAGTTTTTTGGGAGCGGGGGGCAATGAGCAGTTCTTC. Protein product: CAISASFLGAGGNEQFF.

The chain has TRBV29-1 and TRBJ1-2; 9 positions agree with TRBD1. Trimming removed 5 bases from V and 2 bases from J; junction bases left unmatched: 6. The V gene's germline CDR1 is SQVTM and CDR2 ANQGSEA. CDR3 size: 14 residues. CDR3 amino acids: CSVLPGTGNYGYTF. The CDR3 DNA sequence: TGCAGCGTTTTGCCCGGGACAGGGAACTATGGCTACACCTTC.

CDR3 protein: CASTHRTGSSGNTIYF. For the CDR3, the DNA is TGTGCCAGTACCCATAGGACAGGGAGCTCTGGAAACACCATATATTTT. The chain uses TRBV19 and TRBJ1-3; 8 positions agree with TRBD1. The CDR3 sequence is 16 residues long. The V and J ends lost 7 bases and 0 bases, in that order; junction bases with no gene match: 8. Germline assignment: CDR1 LNHDA and CDR2 SQIVND (reference sequence).

This chain joins TRBV6-1 and TRBJ2-7, with 9 bases matching TRBD2. V dropped 4 bases and J dropped 0; count of bases not matched to a gene: 7. The germline V gene encodes CDR1 MNHNS and CDR2 SASEGT. This CDR3 spans 16 amino acids. This CDR3 reads CASSAASGTSSYEQYF. CDR3 sequence (DNA): TGTGCCAGCAGTGCGGCTAGCGGGACCTCCTCCTACGAGCAGTACTTC.

V is TRBV5-1 and J is TRBJ2-1; no clear D. The CDR3 covers 16 residues. The germline V and J ends were trimmed by 0 bases and 2 bases, with 12 bases remaining between them. In germline, CDR1 is SGHRS, CDR2 YFSETQ. The CDR3 DNA follows: TGCGCCAGCAGCTTGGTTTCCAGTGAGCCCTACAATGAGCAGTTCTTC. Translated, it gives CASSLVSSEPYNEQFF. Full variable domain (missing parts from reference TRBV5-1 and TRBJ2-1): KAGVTQTPRYLIKTRGQQVTLSCSPISGHRSVSWYQQTPGQGLQFLFEYFSETQRNKGNFPGRFSGRQFSNSRSEMNVSTLELGDSALYLCASSLVSSEPYNEQFFGPGTRLTVL.

The chain carries TRBV11-2 and TRBJ1-2; maybe TRBD1 (5 bases). V gave up 1 base and J gave up 5 bases, with 14 bases separating them. The CDR3 spans 15 residues. Looked up from germline, CDR1 is SGHAT and CDR2 is FQNNGV. In DNA form, the CDR3 reads TGTGCCAGCAGCTTAGTAGGGGACGGACGATATGGCTACACCTTC. This translates into CASSLVGDGRYGYTF.

This chain links TRBV29-1 with TRBJ1-5; no clear D gene. This CDR3 contains 15 residues. Germline CDR1 is SQVTM and CDR2 is ANQGSEA. V shed 4 bases and J shed 0 bases, with 13 bases lying between them. The CDR3 region is CSVGISGDSNQPQHF. In DNA, the CDR3 is TGCAGCGTTGGGATTTCCGGGGATAGCAATCAGCCCCAGCATTTT. Combining the CDR3 with reference TRBV29-1 and TRBJ1-5 gives the whole variable domain SAVISQKPSRDICQRGTSLTIQCQVDSQVTMMFWYRQQPGQSLTLIATANQGSEATYESGFVIDKFPISRPNLTFSTLTVSNMSPEDSSIYLCSVGISGDSNQPQHFGDGTRLSIL.

The gene calls are TRBV6-5 and TRBJ1-1, with D possibly matching TRBD1 (6 bases). CDR1 is MNHEY, CDR2 SVGAGI, per germline. V was trimmed by 4 bases and J by 0 bases, leaving 9 bases between them. This CDR3 spans 14 amino acids. The CDR3 region has the DNA TGTGCCAGCAGTTCGCGACAGGTGAACACTGAAGCTTTCTTT. Translation: CASSSRQVNTEAFF.

This chain connects TRBV5-5 to TRBJ2-2; 8 nucleotides match TRBD1. The germline V gene encodes CDR1 SGHKS and CDR2 YYEKEE (reference sequence). CDR3 length: 15 amino acids. Trimming took 4 bases from V and 2 from J; bases not matched to a gene: 4. CDR3 in DNA: TGTGCCAGCAGCCCTGGACAGGGCAACACCGGGGAGCTGTTTTTT. Translating it yields CASSPGQGNTGELFF.

The chain recombines TRBV5-1 with TRBJ1-5; 7 bases match TRBD1. Per germline, CDR1 SGHRS and CDR2 YFSETQ. CDR3 length: 13 residues. J lost 7 bases, V lost 4 bases, and 5 bases had no gene match. CDR3 amino acids: CASSHRGGQPQHF. In DNA, the CDR3 is TGCGCCAGCAGCCACAGGGGTGGGCAGCCCCAGCATTTT.

This chain connects TRBV29-1 to TRBJ1-2, with D possibly matching TRBD1 (6 bases). Trimming removed 5 bases at V and 4 bases at J, with 11 bases between. The V gene's germline CDR1 is SQVTM and CDR2 ANQGSEA. The CDR3 has 12 residues. CDR3 in DNA: TGCAGCGTTTGGACAGACCTCTATGGCTACACCTTC. It encodes CSVWTDLYGYTF.

The chain is built from TRBV6-5 and TRBJ2-7; no firm D call. Trimming removed 7 bases at V and 8 bases at J, with 12 bases between. The germline gives CDR1 MNHEY, CDR2 SVGAGI. CDR3 length equals 11 residues. The CDR3 region has the DNA TGTGCCAGCACCGATTTACAGAAGCAGTACTTC. As protein: CASTDLQKQYF.

The CDR3 here is CASSPAGGGGATDTQYF. CDR3 nucleotides: TGCGCCAGCAGCCCGGCCGGGGGCGGGGGGGCGACAGATACGCAGTATTTT. The V gene is TRBV5-1, the J gene TRBJ2-3, with 9 positions matching TRBD2. The germline V gene has CDR1 SGHRS and CDR2 YFSETQ. V was pared by 4 bases and J by 3 bases, with 12 bases of the junction left unmatched. The CDR3 runs to 17 residues.

The chain joins TRBV18 to TRBJ2-1; no reliable D call. V shed 1 base and J shed 6 bases, with 4 bases lying between them. Germline assignment: CDR1 KGHSH and CDR2 LQKENI. The CDR3 is 12 amino acids. The DNA of the CDR3 is TGTGCCAGCTCACCACTGGGCAATGAGCAGTTCTTC. Its translation: CASSPLGNEQFF.

The chain recombines TRBV7-8 with TRBJ2-7; D remains unclear. Germline lookup yields CDR1 SGHVS and CDR2 FQNEAQ. V shed 5 bases and J shed 3 bases, with 17 bases lying between them. The length of the CDR3 is 15 residues. CDR3 in DNA: TGTGCCAGCAGCGCGAGAAACAGCGCCGGCTACGAGCAGTACTTC. Translated: CASSARNSAGYEQYF.

The CDR3 DNA follows: TGTGCCAGCAGTCGACCGGGACAGGGGGCGAAGCAGTACTTC. Amino acids: CASSRPGQGAKQYF. The V and J genes are TRBV14 and TRBJ2-7; 12 bases map to TRBD1. The germline CDR1 and CDR2 sequences are SGHDN and FVKESK. Trimming removed 6 bases from V and 8 bases from J; junction bases left unmatched: 8. This CDR3 is built from 14 residues.

The chain joins TRBV7-2 to TRBJ1-5; no reliable D call. The CDR3 has 15 residues. The germline V and J ends were trimmed by 1 base and 10 bases, with 17 bases remaining between them. CDR1 SGHTA and CDR2 FQGNSA come from the germline V gene. CDR3 in amino acids: CASSLVSGPPEPQHF. As DNA, the CDR3 is TGTGCCAGCAGCTTAGTTAGTGGGCCGCCGGAACCCCAGCATTTT.